This T cell receptor (beta chain) was observed in a study of T cell responses to AZD1222 COVID-19 vaccine. Study-level points and caveats: After the peak T cell response, and only then, were repertoires sampled. It should be noted that donors were predominantly white British and more often female, and clonal diversity was possibly underestimated. Vaccination with two AZD1222 doses was followed by a rise in Spike-specific TCR breadth and depth. Epitopes outside B.1.351 and B.1.1.7 mutated regions reportedly drew nearly half of spike TCRs.

Libraries were prepared by immunoSEQ multiplex PCR; TCRdb keeps only in-frame clonotypes and omits some of them. This table has some 110,000 clones, approximately 89% appearing once. Concerning this clone: Its antigen is as yet unknown.

The CDR3 is 14 amino acids. Germline CDR1 reads MNHEY; CDR2 reads SVGEGT. V was clipped by 4 bases and J by 2 bases; unmatched bases: 3. The specimen was peripheral blood, collected 28 days after the second dose of the MenACWY control vaccine. The J gene is TRBJ2-7, the V gene TRBV6-2 or TRBV6-3; TRBD1 aligns across 9 bases. This TCR was recovered from an adult who received the MenACWY meningococcal vaccine as a control. CDR3 in DNA: TGTGCCAGCAGTTCCGGGACAGGGACCTACGAGCAGTACTTC. Residues: CASSSGTGTYEQYF.